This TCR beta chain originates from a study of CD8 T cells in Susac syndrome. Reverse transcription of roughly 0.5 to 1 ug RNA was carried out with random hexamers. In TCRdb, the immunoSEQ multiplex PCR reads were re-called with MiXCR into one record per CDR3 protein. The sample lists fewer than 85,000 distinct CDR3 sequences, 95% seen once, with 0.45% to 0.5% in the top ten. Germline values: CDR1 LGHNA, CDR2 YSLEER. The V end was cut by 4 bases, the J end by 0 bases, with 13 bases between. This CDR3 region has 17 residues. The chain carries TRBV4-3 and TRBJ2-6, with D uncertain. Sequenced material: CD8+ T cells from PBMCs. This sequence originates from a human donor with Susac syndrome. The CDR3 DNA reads TGCGCCAGCAGCCCCACACAGCAGTTCTCTGGGGCCAACGTCCTGACTTTC. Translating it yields CASSPTQQFSGANVLTF.